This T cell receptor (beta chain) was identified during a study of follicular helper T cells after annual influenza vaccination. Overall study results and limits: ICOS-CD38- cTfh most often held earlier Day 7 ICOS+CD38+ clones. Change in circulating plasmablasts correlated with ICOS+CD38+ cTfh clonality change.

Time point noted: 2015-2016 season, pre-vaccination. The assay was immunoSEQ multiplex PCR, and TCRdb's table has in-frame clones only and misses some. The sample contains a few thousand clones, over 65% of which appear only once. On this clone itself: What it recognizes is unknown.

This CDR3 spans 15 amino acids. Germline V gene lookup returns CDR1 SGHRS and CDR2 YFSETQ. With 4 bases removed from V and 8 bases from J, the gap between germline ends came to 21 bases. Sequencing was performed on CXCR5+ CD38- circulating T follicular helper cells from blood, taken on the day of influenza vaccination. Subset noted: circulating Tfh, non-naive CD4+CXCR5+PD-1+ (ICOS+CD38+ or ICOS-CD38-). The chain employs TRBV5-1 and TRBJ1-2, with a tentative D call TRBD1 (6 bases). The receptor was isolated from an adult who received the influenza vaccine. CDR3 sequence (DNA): TGCGCCAGCAGCCTCTCTCGTACAGGGTTAGGGGGCTACACCTTC. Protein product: CASSLSRTGLGGYTF.